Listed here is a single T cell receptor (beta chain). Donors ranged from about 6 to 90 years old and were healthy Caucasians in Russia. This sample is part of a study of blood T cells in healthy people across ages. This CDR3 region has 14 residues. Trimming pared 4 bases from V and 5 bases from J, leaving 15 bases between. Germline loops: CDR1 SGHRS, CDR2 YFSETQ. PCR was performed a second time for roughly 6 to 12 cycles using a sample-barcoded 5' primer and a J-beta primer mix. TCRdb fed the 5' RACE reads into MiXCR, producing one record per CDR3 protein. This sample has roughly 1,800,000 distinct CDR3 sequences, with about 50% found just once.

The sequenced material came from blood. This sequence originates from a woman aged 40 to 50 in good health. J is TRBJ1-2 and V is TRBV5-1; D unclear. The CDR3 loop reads CASSAEESGYGYTF. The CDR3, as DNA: TGCGCCAGCAGCGCAGAGGAATCGGGGTATGGCTACACCTTC.